This entry concerns a single T cell receptor beta chain. Its antigen is unidentified. Only in-frame clones appear in the TCRdb table, and some are missing; sequencing was by immunoSEQ multiplex PCR. The sample consists of 100,000 to 150,000 clones, 92% of them appearing once. The sample originates from a study of T cell responses to AZD1222 COVID-19 vaccine. The study, taken as a whole, reports: Across spike, vaccine-associated CD4 TCRs were found, dominant at 160-218 and 743-854.

The J segment lost 4 bases and the V segment lost 0 bases, leaving 9 bases of the junction unmatched. The CDR3 runs to 18 residues. The germline gives CDR1 SEHNR, CDR2 FQNEAQ (reference sequence). The genes are TRBV7-9 and TRBJ2-1; 10 positions match TRBD1. The material sequenced was peripheral blood, taken on day 0 of AZD1222 vaccination. This clonotype originated in an adult in good health. The CDR3 sequence is CASSLAPRQGAIYNEQFF. The CDR3 DNA is TGTGCCAGCAGCTTAGCCCCACGACAGGGGGCTATATACAATGAGCAGTTCTTC.